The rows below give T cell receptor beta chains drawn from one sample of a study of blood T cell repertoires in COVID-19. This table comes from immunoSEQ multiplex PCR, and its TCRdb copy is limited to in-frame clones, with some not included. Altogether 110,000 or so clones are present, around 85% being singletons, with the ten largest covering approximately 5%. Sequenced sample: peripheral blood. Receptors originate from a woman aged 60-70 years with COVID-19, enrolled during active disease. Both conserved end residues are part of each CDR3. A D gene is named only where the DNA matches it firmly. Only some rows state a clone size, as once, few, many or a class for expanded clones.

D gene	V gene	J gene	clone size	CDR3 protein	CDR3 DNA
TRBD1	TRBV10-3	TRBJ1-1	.	CAISDGRAGGAVNTEAFF	TGTGCCATCAGTGACGGTAGGGCAGGGGGCGCGGTCAACACTGAAGCTTTCTTT
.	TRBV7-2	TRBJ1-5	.	CASSLIQARNQPQHF	TGTGCCAGCAGCTTAATACAGGCCCGCAATCAGCCCCAGCATTTT
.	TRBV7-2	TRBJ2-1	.	CASSPQSDRISPNEQFF	TGTGCCAGCAGCCCCCAGAGCGACCGCATCTCCCCCAATGAGCAGTTCTTC
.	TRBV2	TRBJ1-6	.	CASSGGDVYNSPLHF	TGTGCCAGCAGTGGGGGAGACGTCTATAATTCACCCCTCCACTTT
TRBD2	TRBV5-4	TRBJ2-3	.	CASSSLSGGAADTQYF	TGTGCCAGCAGCTCACTTAGCGGGGGGGCCGCGGATACGCAGTATTTT
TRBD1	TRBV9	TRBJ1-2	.	CASSAQGNQDGYTF	TGTGCCAGCAGCGCACAGGGGAACCAGGATGGCTACACCTTC
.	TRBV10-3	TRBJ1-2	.	CAISGGQILYGYTF	TGTGCCATCAGTGGAGGACAGATTCTCTATGGCTACACCTTC
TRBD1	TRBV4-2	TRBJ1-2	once	CASSQVQGSSYGYTF	TGTGCCAGCAGCCAGGTACAGGGGTCTAGCTATGGCTACACCTTC
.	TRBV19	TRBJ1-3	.	CASTHRYSGNTIYF	TGTGCCAGTACTCACAGGTACTCTGGAAACACCATATATTTT
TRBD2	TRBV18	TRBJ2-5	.	CASSPLAGEETQYF	TGTGCCAGCTCACCACTCGCGGGGGAAGAGACCCAGTACTTC
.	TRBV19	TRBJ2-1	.	CASGDKASYNEQFF	TGTGCCAGTGGCGACAAAGCCTCCTACAATGAGCAGTTCTTC
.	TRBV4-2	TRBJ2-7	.	CASSQGSPLWEQYF	TGTGCCAGCAGCCAAGGGAGCCCCTTATGGGAGCAGTACTTC
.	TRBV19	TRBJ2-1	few	CASSAGPTWEYNEQFF	TGTGCCAGTAGTGCGGGTCCAACGTGGGAGTACAATGAGCAGTTCTTC
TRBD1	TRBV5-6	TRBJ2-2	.	CASSFRDRGTGELFF	TGTGCCAGCAGCTTCCGGGACAGGGGAACCGGGGAGCTGTTTTTT
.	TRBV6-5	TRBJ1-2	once	CASSYSGQYGYTF	TGTGCCAGCAGTTACTCTGGGCAGTATGGCTACACCTTC
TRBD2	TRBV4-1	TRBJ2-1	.	CASSQGLAGDSYNEQFF	TGCGCCAGCAGCCAAGGGCTAGCGGGGGACTCCTACAATGAGCAGTTCTTC
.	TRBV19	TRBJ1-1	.	CASTQIRQGEAFF	TGTGCCAGTACCCAGATCCGGCAGGGGGAAGCTTTCTTT
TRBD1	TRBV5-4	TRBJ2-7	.	CASSLANRQGGSEQYF	TGTGCCAGCAGCTTGGCTAATCGACAGGGTGGGAGCGAGCAGTACTTC
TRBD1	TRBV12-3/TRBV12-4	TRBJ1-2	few	CASSARGSGYTF	TGTGCCAGCAGTGCCAGGGGGTCTGGCTACACCTTC
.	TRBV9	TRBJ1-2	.	CASSVAGWRDGGANYGYTF	TGTGCCAGCAGCGTAGCGGGGTGGAGGGATGGGGGAGCTAACTATGGCTACACCTTC
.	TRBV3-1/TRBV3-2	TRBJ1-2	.	CASSQAGIRGGYTF	TGTGCCAGCAGCCAAGCAGGGATCAGGGGTGGCTACACCTTC
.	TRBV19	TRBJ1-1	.	CASSIQVSAAEAFF	TGTGCCAGTAGTATACAGGTATCAGCAGCTGAAGCTTTCTTT
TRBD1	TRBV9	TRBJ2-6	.	CASSWTGGNSGANVLTF	TGTGCCAGCAGCTGGACAGGGGGTAACTCTGGGGCCAACGTCCTGACTTTC
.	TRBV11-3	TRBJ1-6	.	CASSFRGYNSPLHF	TGTGCCAGCAGCTTCAGGGGATATAATTCACCCCTCCACTTT
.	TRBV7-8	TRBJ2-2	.	CASSSPIERPGELFF	TGTGCCAGCAGCTCACCCATAGAGCGTCCCGGGGAGCTGTTTTTT
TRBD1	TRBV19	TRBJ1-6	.	CASSLGQGYSPLHF	TGTGCCAGTAGTTTGGGACAGGGGTACTCACCCCTCCACTTT
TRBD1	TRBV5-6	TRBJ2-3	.	CASSLRGLTDTQYF	TGTGCCAGCAGCCTCAGGGGGCTAACAGATACGCAGTATTTT
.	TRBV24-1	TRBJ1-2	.	CATSDPNEGYTF	TGTGCCACCAGTGACCCCAATGAGGGCTACACCTTC
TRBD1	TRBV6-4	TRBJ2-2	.	CASSDVTGSIAGELFF	TGTGCCAGCAGTGATGTGACAGGGTCTATAGCCGGGGAGCTGTTTTTT
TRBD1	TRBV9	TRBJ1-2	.	CASSNTGGWGYTF	TGTGCCAGCAGCAACACAGGGGGCTGGGGCTACACCTTC
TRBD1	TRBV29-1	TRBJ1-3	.	CSVLTGAFSGNTIYF	TGCAGCGTTTTGACAGGGGCGTTCTCTGGAAACACCATATATTTT
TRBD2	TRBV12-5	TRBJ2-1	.	CASGLVLPSGLAGGVNEQFF	TGTGCTAGTGGTTTGGTACTCCCCTCGGGGCTAGCGGGGGGGGTAAATGAGCAGTTCTTC
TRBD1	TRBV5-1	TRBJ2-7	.	CASSQDRGWAYEQYF	TGCGCCAGCAGCCAAGACAGGGGATGGGCCTACGAGCAGTACTTC